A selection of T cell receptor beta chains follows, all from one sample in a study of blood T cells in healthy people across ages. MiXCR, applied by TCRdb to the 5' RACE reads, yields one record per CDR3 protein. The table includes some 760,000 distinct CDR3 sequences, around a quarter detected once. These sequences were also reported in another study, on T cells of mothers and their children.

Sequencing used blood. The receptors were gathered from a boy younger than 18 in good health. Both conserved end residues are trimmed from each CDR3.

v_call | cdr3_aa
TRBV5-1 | ASSLVPGPSNTEAF
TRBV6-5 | ASSAGGIQETQY
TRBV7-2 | ASSLGTSESYEQY
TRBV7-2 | ASSFDRGHTEAF
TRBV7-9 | ASSLANLGQGTSGANVLT
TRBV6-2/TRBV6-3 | ASSYRLGTGGSTEAF
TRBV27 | VSSLSIPDHGREKLF
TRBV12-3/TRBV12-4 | ASRGLLAGGPNEQF
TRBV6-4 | ASSDTTATYNEQF
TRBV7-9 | ASSLAQGGNTGELF
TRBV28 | ASSFGTGVEKLF
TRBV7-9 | ASSLAPDNEQF
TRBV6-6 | ETLTYSYEQY
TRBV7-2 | ASRHGGARTEAF
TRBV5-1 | ASSLEGYGGYT
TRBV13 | ASGGSPTDTQY
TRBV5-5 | ASSSQGKNTEAF
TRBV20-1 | SARAPGLGEKLF
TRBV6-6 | ASRSGLSGELF
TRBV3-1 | ASSEGFMNTEAF
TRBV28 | ASLEDRGRFEQF